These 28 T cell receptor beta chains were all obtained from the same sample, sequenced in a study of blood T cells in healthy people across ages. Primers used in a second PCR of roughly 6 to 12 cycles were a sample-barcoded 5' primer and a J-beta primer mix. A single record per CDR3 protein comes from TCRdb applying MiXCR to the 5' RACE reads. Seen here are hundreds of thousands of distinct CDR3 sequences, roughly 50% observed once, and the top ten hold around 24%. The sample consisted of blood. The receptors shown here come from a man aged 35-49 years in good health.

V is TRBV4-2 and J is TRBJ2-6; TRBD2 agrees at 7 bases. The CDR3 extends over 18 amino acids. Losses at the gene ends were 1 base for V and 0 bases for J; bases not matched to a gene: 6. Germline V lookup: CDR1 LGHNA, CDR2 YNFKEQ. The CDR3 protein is CASSQVLARNSGANVLTF. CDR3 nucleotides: TGTGCCAGCAGCCAAGTACTAGCGCGGAACTCTGGGGCCAACGTCCTGACTTTC.

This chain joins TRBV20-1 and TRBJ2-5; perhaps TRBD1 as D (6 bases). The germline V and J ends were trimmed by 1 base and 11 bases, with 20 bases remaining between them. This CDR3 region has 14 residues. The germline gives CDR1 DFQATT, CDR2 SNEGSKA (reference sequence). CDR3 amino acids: CSARGEFRPQGQYF. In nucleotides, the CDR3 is TGCAGTGCTAGAGGGGAATTCAGGCCCCAGGGGCAGTACTTC.

DNA for the CDR3: TGTGCCAGCAGCGCTAGCGGGGCTAGCACAGATACGCAGTATTTT. Its protein is CASSASGASTDTQYF. The rearrangement joins TRBV4-2 to TRBJ2-3; 9 bases are shared with TRBD2. V trimming: 5 bases; J trimming: 0 bases; junction bases outside the gene matches: 3. There are 15 residues in the CDR3. In germline, CDR1 is LGHNA, CDR2 YNFKEQ.

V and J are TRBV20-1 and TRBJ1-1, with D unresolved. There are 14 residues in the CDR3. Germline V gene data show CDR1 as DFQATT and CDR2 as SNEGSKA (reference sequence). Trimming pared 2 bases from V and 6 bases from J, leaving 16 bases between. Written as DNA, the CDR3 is TGCAGTGCTAGATCAGTAATGGTAGGCGCTGAAGCTTTCTTT. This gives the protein CSARSVMVGAEAFF.

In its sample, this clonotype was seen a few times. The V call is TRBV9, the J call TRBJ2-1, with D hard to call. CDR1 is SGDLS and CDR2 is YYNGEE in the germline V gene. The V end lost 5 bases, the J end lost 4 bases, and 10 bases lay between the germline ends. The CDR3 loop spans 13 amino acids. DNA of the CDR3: TGTGCCAGCAGTACTAATCCGTACAATGAGCAGTTCTTC. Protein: CASSTNPYNEQFF.

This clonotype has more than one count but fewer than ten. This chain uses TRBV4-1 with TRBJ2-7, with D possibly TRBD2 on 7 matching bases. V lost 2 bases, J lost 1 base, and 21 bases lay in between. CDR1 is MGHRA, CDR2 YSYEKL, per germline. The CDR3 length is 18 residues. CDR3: CASSQPRGASPFSYEQYF. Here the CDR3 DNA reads TGCGCCAGCAGCCAACCTCGGGGGGCTAGCCCTTTTTCCTACGAGCAGTACTTC.

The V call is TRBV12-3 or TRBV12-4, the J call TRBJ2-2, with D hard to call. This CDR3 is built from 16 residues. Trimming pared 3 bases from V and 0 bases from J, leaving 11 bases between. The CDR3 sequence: CASSFFGPPNTGELFF. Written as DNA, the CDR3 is TGTGCCAGCAGTTTCTTCGGCCCCCCGAACACCGGGGAGCTGTTTTTT.

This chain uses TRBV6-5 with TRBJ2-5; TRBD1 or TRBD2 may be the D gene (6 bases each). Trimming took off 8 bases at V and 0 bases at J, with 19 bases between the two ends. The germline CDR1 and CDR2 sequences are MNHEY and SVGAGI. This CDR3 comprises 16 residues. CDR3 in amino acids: CASRKTGAVYQETQYF. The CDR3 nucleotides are TGTGCCAGCCGGAAGACGGGGGCTGTGTACCAAGAGACCCAGTACTTC.

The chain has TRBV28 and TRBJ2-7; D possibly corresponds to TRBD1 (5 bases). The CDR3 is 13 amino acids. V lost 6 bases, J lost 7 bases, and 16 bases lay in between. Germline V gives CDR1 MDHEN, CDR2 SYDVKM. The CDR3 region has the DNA TGTGCCAGCAGAGGGGTGGCGTGGAATGAGCAGTACTTC. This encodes CASRGVAWNEQYF.

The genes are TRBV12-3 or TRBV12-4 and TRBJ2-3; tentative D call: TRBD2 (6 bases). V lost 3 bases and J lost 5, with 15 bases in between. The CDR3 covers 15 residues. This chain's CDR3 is CASSFGGVVEDTQYF. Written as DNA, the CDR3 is TGTGCCAGCAGTTTCGGGGGAGTGGTAGAAGATACGCAGTATTTT.

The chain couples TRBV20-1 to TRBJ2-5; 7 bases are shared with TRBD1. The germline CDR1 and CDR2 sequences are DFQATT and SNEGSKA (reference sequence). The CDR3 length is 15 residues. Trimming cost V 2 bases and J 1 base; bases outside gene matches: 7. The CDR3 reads CSARPGRGRQETQYF. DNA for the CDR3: TGCAGTGCTAGACCTGGAAGGGGGCGCCAAGAGACCCAGTACTTC.

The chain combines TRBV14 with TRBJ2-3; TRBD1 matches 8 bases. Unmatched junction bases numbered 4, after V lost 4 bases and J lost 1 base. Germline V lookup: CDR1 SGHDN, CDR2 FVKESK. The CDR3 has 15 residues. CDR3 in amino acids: CASSRDRGRTDTQYF. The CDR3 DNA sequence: TGTGCCAGCAGCCGAGACAGGGGCCGCACAGATACGCAGTATTTT.

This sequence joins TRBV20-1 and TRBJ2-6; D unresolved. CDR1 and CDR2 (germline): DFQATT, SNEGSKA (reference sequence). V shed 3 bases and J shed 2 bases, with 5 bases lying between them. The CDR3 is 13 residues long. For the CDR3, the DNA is TGCAGTGCTAGCTTAACTGGGGCCAACGTCCTGACTTTC. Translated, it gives CSASLTGANVLTF.

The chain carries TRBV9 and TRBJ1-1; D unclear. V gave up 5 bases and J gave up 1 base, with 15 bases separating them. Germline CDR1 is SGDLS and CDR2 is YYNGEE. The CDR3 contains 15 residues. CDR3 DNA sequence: TGTGCCAGCAGTCGGGGTGCCCTGGGGAACACTGAAGCTTTCTTT. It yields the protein CASSRGALGNTEAFF.

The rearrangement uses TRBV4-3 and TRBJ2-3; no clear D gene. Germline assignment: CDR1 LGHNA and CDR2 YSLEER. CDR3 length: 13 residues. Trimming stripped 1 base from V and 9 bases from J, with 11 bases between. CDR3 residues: CASSQAVGRTQYF. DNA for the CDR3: TGCGCCAGCAGCCAAGCCGTGGGCAGGACGCAGTATTTT.

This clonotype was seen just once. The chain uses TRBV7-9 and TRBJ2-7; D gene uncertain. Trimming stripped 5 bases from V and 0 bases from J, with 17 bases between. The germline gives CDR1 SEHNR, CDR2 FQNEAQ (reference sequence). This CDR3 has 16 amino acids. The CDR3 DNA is TGTGCCAGCAGCCTCCCAATCTCGGAGAGCTCCTACGAGCAGTACTTC. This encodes CASSLPISESSYEQYF.

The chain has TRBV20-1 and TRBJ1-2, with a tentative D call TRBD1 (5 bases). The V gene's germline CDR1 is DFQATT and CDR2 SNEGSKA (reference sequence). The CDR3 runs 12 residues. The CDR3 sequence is CSHTPGQCIYTF. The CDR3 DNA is TGCAGCCACACCCCGGGGCAGTGTATCTACACCTTC.

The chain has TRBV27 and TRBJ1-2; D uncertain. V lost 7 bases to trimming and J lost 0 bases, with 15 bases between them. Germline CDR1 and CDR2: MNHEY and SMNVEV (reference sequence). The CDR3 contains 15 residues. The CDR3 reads CASTSWVGTNYGYTF. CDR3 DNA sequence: TGTGCCAGCACCTCTTGGGTCGGAACTAACTATGGCTACACCTTC.

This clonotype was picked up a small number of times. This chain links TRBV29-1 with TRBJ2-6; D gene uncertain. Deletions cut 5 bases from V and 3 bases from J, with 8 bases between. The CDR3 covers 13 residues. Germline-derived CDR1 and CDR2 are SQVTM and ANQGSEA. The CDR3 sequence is CSVLWSGANVLTF. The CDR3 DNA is TGCAGCGTTCTCTGGAGTGGGGCCAACGTCCTGACTTTC.

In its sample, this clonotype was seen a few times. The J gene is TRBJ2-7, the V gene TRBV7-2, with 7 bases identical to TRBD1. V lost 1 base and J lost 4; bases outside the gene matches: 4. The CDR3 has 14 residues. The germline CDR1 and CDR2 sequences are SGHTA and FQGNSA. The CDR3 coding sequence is TGTGCCAGCAGCTTAGTCCTGGACAGGTACGAGCAGTACTTC. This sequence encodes CASSLVLDRYEQYF.

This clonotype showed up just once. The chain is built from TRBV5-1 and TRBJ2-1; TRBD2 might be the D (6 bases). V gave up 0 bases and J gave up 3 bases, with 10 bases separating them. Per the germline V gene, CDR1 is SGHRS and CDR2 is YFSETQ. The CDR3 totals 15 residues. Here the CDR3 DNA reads TGCGCCAGCAGCTTGGCGGGGGTAGACTACAATGAGCAGTTCTTC. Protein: CASSLAGVDYNEQFF. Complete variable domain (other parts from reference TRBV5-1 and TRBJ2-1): KAGVTQTPRYLIKTRGQQVTLSCSPISGHRSVSWYQQTPGQGLQFLFEYFSETQRNKGNFPGRFSGRQFSNSRSEMNVSTLELGDSALYLCASSLAGVDYNEQFFGPGTRLTVL.

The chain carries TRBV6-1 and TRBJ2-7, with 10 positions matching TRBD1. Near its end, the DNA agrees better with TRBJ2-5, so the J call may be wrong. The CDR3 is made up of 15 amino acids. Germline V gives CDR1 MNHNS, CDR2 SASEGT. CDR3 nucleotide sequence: TGTGCCAGCAGTAAAGACAGGGGGCGGGTGGAGACCCAGTACTTC. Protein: CASSKDRGRVETQYF.

The CDR3 loop is CASTRVQGTGANVLTF. The DNA of the CDR3 is TGTGCCAGCACGCGCGTACAGGGGACTGGGGCCAACGTCCTGACTTTC. This sequence joins TRBV7-6 and TRBJ2-6, with TRBD1 matching 7 bases. V lost 7 bases to trimming and J lost 2 bases; unmatched junction nucleotides: 8. This CDR3 contains 16 residues. CDR1 SGHVS and CDR2 FNYEAQ come from the germline V gene.

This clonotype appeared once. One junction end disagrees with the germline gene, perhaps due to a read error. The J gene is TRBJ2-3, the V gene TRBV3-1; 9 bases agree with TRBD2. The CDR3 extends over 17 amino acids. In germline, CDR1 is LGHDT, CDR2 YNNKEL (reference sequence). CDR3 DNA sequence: TGTGCCAACAGCCAAGATGTGGTAGCGGGAGGCACAGATACGCAGTATTTT. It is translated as CANSQDVVAGGTDTQYF.

CDR3 nucleotide sequence: TGCAGTGCTAGAGTAGAGCCCGTCGGGACCCAGTACTTC. Its protein is CSARVEPVGTQYF. The chain uses TRBV20-1 and TRBJ2-7; D gene unclear. The last part of the DNA fits TRBJ2-5 better; the J call may be wrong. The CDR3 is 13 residues long. CDR1 DFQATT and CDR2 SNEGSKA come from the germline V gene (reference sequence).

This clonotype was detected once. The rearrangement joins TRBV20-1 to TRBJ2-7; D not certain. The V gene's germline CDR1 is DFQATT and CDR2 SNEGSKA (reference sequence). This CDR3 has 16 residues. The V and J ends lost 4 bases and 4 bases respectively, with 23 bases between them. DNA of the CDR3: TGCAGTGCTAACTCTCGGCTAGTAGGATGGCCGTACGAGCAGTACTTC. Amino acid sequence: CSANSRLVGWPYEQYF.

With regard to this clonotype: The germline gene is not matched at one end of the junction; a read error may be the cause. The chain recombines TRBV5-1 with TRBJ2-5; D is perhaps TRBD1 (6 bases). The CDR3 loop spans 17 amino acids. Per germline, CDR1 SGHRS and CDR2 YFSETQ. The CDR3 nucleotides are TGCGCCAGCAGCTTACCCAAGACCAGACAGGCGCAAGAGACCCAGTATTTC. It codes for CASSLPKTRQAQETQYF. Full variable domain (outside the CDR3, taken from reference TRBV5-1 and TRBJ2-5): KAGVTQTPRYLIKTRGQQVTLSCSPISGHRSVSWYQQTPGQGLQFLFEYFSETQRNKGNFPGRFSGRQFSNSRSEMNVSTLELGDSALYLCASSLPKTRQAQETQYFGPGTRLLVL.

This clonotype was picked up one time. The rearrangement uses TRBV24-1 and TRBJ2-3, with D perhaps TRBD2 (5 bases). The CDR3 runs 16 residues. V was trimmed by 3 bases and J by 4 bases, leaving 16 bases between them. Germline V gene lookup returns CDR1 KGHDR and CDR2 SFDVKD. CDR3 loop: CATSDPGLGMSDTQYF. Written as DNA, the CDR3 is TGTGCCACCAGTGATCCCGGACTGGGAATGTCAGATACGCAGTATTTT.